The text below deals with one T cell receptor (beta chain). The sample is drawn from a study of blood T cell repertoires in COVID-19. In the source study's methods: Reference gene primer amplification gave estimated nucleated cell counts. Sequenced by immunoSEQ multiplex PCR; TCRdb stores in-frame clones only, minus some. Clone size and the V and J calls come from that table; the DNA yielded D and trimming. The sample lists about 77,000 clones, around 90% occurring once. The CDR3 contains 15 residues. CDR1 and CDR2 from the germline V gene are LNHNV and YYDKDF (reference sequence). The V end was cut by 0 bases, the J end by 0 bases, with 8 bases between.

The genes are TRBV15 and TRBJ1-2; perhaps TRBD1 as D (6 bases). This receptor was obtained from an elderly woman with active or convalescent COVID-19. Sample: peripheral blood. CDR3 nucleotide sequence: TGTGCCACCAGCAGAGAGGACAGTTCTAACTATGGCTACACCTTC. Translation: CATSREDSSNYGYTF.